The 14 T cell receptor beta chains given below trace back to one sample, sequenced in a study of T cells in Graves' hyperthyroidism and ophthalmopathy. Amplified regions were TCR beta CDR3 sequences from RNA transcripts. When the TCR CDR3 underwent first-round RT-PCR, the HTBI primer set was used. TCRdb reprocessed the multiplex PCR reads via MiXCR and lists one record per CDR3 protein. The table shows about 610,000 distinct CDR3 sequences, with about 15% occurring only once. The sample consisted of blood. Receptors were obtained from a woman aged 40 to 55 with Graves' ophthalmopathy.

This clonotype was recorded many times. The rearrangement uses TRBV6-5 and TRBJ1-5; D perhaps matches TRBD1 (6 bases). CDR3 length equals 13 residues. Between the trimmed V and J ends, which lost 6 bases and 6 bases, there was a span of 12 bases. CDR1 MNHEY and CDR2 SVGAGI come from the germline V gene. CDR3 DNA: TGTGCCAGCAGGGGGGGGCAGGGTCAGCCCCAGCATTTT. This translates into CASRGGQGQPQHF.

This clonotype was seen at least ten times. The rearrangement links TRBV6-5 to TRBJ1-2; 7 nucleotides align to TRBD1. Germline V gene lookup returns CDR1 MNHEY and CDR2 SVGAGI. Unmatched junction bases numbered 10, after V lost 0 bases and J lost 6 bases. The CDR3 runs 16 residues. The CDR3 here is CASSYSRIGGENGYTF. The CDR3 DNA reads TGTGCCAGCAGTTACTCGAGAATAGGGGGCGAGAATGGCTACACCTTC.

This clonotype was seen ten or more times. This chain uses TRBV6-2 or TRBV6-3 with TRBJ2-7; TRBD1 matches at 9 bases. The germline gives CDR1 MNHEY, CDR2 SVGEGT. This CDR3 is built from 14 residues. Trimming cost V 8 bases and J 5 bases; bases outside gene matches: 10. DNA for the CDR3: TGTGCCAGCCGCAGAATCCGGGACAGGGACGAGCAGTACTTC. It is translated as CASRRIRDRDEQYF.

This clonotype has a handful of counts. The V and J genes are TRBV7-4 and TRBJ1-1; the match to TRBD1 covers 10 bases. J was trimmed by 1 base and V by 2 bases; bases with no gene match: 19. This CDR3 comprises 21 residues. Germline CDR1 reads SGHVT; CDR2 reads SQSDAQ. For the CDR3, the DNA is TGTGCCAGCAGCTTATTACGAGGCGGGACAGGGGTTGTTTTGGCGAACACTGAAGCTTTCTTT. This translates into CASSLLRGGTGVVLANTEAFF.

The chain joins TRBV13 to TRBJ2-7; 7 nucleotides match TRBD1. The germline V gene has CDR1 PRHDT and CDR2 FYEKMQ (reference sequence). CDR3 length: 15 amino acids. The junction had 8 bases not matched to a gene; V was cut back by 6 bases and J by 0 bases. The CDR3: CASSHRAGGSYEQYF. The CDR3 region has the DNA TGTGCCAGCAGTCACCGGGCAGGGGGCTCCTACGAGCAGTACTTC.

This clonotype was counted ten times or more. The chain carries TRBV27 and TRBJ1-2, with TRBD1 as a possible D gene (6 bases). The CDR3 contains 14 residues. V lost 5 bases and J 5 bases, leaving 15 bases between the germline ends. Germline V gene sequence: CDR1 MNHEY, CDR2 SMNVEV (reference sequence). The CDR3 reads CASSPQGSAYGYTF. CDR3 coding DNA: TGTGCCAGCAGTCCACAGGGCTCGGCTTATGGCTACACCTTC.

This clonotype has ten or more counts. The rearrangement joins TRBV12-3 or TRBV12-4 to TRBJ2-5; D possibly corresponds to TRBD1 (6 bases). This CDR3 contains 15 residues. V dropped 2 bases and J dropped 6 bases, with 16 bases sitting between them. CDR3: CASSLRTAPRQTQYF. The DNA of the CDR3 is TGTGCCAGCAGTTTAAGGACAGCCCCCCGACAGACCCAGTACTTC.

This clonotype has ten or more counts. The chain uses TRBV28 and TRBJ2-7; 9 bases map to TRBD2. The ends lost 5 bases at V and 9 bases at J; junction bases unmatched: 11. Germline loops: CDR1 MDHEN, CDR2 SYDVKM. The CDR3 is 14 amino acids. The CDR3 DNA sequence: TGTGCCAGCAGTGCCTTTAGCGGGAGTCGCGGGCAGTACTTC. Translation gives CASSAFSGSRGQYF.

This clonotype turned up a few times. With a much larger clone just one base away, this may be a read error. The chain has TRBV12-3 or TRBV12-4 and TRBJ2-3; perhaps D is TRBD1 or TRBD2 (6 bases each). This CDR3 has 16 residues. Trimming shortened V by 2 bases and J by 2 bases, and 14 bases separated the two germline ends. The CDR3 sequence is CASSLSEGETTDTQYF. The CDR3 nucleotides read TGTGCCAGCAGTTTATCGGAGGGGGAGACCACAGATACGCAGTATTTT.

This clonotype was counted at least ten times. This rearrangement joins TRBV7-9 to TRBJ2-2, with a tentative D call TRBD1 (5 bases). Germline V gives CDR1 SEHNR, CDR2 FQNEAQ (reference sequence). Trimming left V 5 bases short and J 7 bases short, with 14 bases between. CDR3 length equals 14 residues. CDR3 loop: CASSPGREVGELFF. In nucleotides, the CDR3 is TGTGCCAGCAGCCCCGGCAGGGAAGTCGGGGAGCTGTTTTTT.

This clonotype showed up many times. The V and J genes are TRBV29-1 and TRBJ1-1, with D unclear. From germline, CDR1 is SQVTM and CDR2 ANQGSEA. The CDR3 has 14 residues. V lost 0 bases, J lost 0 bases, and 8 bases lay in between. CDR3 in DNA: TGCAGCGTTGAAGACGTGCAGATGAACACTGAAGCTTTCTTT. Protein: CSVEDVQMNTEAFF.

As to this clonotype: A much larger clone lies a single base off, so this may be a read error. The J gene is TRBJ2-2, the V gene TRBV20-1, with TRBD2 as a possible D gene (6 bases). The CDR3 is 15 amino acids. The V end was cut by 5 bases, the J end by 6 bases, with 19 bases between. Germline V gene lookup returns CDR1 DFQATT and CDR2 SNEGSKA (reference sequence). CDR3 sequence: CSAGRLRDDAGELFF. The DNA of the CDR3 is TGCAGTGCTGGGCGTCTGCGGGATGACGCCGGGGAGCTGTTTTTT.

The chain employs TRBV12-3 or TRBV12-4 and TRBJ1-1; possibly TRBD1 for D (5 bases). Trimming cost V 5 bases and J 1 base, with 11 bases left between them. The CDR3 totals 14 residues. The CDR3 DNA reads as TGTGCCAGCAGTCAACACGGACAGAACACTGAAGCTTTCTTT. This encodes CASSQHGQNTEAFF.

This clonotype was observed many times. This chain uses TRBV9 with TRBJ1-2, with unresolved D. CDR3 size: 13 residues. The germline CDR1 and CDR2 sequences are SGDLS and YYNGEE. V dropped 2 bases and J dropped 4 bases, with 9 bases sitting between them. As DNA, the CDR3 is TGTGCCAGCAGCGTCGGTTCCCCCTATGGCTACACCTTC. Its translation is CASSVGSPYGYTF.